This TCR beta chain stems from a study of cytomegalovirus exposure and HLA in healthy donors. Whole-study findings and limits: Reports described diagnosis of cytomegalovirus status by the classifier as highly specific and sensitive.

Use of 60 Vbeta and 13 Jbeta primers characterized the PCR. Clones were sequenced by immunoSEQ multiplex PCR, and TCRdb holds only the in-frame ones, with some missing. The sample comprises some 180,000 clones, 87% of which are singletons, and 1% to 1.4% rests with the top ten. Germline loops: CDR1 SGHDN, CDR2 FVKESK. Losses at the gene ends were 5 bases for V and 0 bases for J; bases not matched to a gene: 7. The CDR3 sequence is 17 residues long. This clone was seen just once. The antigen is undetermined. Sequencing input: PBMCs. The rearrangement uses TRBV14 and TRBJ2-7; TRBD2 matches 13 bases. This TCR came from a boy under 10 years old in good health and CMV-seronegative. The CDR3 DNA follows: TGTGCCAGCAGCGACGGACTAGCGGGGGTGAGCTCCTACGAGCAGTACTTC. It codes for CASSDGLAGVSSYEQYF.